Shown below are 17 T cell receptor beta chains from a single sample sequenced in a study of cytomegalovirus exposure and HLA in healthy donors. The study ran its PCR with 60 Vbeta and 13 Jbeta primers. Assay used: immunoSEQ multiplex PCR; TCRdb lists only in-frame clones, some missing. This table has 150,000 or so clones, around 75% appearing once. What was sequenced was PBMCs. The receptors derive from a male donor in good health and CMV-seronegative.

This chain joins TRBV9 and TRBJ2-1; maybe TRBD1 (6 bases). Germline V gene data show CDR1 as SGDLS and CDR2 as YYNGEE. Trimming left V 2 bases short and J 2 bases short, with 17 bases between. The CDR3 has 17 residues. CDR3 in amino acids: CASSVGDQGSPYNEQFF. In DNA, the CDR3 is TGTGCCAGCAGCGTCGGTGACCAGGGGAGCCCCTACAATGAGCAGTTCTTC.

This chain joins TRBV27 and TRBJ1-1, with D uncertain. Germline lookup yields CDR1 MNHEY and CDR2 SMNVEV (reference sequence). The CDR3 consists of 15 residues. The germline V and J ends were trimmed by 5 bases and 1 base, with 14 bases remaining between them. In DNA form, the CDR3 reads TGTGCCAGCAGTGCGCCTGCAGGTGGGAACACTGAAGCTTTCTTT. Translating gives CASSAPAGGNTEAFF.

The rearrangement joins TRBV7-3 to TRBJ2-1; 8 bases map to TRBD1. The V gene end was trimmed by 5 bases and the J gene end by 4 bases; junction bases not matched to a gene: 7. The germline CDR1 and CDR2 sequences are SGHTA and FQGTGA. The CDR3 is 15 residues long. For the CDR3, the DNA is TGTGCCAGCAGCATCCCAGGGGGCCTATACAATGAGCAGTTCTTC. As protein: CASSIPGGLYNEQFF.

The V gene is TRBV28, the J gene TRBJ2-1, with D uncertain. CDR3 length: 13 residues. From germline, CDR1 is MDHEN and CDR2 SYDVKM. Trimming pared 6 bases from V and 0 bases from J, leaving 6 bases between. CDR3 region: CASRVSSYNEQFF. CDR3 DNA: TGTGCCAGCAGGGTGAGCTCCTACAATGAGCAGTTCTTC.

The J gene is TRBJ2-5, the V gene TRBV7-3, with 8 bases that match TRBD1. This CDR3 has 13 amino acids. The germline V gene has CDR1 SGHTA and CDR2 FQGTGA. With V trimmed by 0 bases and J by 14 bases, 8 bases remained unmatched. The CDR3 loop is CASSLTKDRALYF. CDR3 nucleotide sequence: TGTGCCAGCAGCTTAACGAAGGACAGGGCCCTATACTTC.

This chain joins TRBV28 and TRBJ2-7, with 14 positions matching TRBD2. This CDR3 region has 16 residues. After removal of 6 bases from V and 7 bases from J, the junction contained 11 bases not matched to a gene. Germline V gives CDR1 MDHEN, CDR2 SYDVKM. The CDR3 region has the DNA TGTGCCAGCAGCCCGGGGACTAGCGGGAGCTGGGATGAGCAGTACTTC. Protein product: CASSPGTSGSWDEQYF. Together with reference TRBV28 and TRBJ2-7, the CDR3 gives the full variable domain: DVKVTQSSRYLVKRTGEKVFLECVQDMDHENMFWYRQDPGLGLRLIYFSYDVKMKEKGDIPEGYSVSREKKERFSLILESASTNQTSMYLCASSPGTSGSWDEQYFGPGTRLTVT.

CDR3 DNA: TGTGCCAGCAGTTACCTAGCGGCCAGACCAAATGAAAAACTGTTTTTT. It encodes CASSYLAARPNEKLFF. This chain links TRBV6-5 with TRBJ1-4; D remains unclear. The V gene lost 2 bases and the J gene lost 5 bases, with 15 bases spanning the gap. The CDR3 extends over 16 amino acids. Germline V gives CDR1 MNHEY, CDR2 SVGAGI.

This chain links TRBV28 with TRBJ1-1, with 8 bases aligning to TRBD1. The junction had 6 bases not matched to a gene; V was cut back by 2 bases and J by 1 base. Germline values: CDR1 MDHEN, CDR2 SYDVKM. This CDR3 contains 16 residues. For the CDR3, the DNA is TGTGCCAGCAGTTTAGAGAGGACAGGGCCGAACACTGAAGCTTTCTTT. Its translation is CASSLERTGPNTEAFF.

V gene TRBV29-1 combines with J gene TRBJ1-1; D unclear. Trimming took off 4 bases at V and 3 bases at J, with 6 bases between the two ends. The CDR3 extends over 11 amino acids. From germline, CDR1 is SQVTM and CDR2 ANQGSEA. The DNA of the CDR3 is TGCAGCGTTGTTGGAGACACTGAAGCTTTCTTT. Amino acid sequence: CSVVGDTEAFF.

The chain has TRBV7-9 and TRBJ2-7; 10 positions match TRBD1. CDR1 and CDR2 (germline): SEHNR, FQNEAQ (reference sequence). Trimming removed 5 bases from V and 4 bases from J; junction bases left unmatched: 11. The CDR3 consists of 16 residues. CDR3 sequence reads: CASSAPGTGDLYEQYF. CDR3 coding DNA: TGTGCCAGCAGCGCGCCCGGGACAGGGGACTTGTACGAGCAGTACTTC.

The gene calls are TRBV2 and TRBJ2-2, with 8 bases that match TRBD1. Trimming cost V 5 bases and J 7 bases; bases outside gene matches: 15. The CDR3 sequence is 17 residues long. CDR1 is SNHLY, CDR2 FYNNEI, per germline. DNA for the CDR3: TGTGCCAGCAGTCGAACCCTGACAGGGGCCAGAGGCGGGGAGCTGTTTTTT. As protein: CASSRTLTGARGGELFF.

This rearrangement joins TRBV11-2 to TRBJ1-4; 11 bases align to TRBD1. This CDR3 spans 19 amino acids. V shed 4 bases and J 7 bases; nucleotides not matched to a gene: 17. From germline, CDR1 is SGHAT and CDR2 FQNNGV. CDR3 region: CASSSTALGTGGDREKLFF. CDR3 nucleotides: TGTGCCAGCAGCTCAACCGCCCTGGGGACAGGGGGGGATCGTGAAAAACTGTTTTTT.

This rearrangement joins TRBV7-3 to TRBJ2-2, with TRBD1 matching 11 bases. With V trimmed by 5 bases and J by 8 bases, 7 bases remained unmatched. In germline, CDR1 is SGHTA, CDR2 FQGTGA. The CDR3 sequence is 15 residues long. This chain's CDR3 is CASSAPDRGRGELFF. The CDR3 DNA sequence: TGTGCCAGCAGCGCCCCGGACAGGGGGCGAGGGGAGCTGTTTTTT.

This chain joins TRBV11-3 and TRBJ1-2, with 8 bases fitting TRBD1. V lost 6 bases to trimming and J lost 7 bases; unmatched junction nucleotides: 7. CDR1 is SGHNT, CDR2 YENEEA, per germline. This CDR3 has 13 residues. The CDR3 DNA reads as TGTGCCAGCAGTTTTAAGACAGGGGTTGGCTACACCTTC. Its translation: CASSFKTGVGYTF.

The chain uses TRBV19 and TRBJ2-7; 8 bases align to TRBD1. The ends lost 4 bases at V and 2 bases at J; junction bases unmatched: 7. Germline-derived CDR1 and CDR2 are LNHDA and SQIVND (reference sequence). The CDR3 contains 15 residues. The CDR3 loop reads CASSTRQGNPYEQYF. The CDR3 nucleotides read TGTGCCAGTAGTACCCGACAGGGGAACCCCTACGAGCAGTACTTC. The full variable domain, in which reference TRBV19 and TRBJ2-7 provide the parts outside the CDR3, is DGGITQSPKYLFRKEGQNVTLSCEQNLNHDAMYWYRQDPGQGLRLIYYSQIVNDFQKGDIAEGYSVSREKKESFPLTVTSAQKNPTAFYLCASSTRQGNPYEQYFGPGTRLTVT.

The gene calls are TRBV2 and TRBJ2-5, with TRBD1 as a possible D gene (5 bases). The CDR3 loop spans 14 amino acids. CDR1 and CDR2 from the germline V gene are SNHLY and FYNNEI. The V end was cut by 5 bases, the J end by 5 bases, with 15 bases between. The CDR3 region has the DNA TGTGCCAGCAGTCCAGGGTTGATAGGGGAGACCCAGTACTTC. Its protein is CASSPGLIGETQYF.

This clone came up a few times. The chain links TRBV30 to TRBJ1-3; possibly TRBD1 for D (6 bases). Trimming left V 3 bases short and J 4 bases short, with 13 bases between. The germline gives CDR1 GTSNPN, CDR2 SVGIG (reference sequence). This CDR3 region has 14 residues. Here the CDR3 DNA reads TGTGCCTGGAGGATGGGGGCGAACGGAAACACCATATATTTT. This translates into CAWRMGANGNTIYF. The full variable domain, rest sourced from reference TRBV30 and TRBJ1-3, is SQTIHQWPATLVQPVGSPLSLECTVEGTSNPNLYWYRQAAGRGLQLLFYSVGIGQISSEVPQNLSASRPQDRQFILSSKKLLLSDSGFYLCAWRMGANGNTIYFGEGSWLTVV.